The source of this TCR beta chain is a study of cytomegalovirus exposure and HLA in healthy donors. Primers included in the PCR were 60 Vbeta and 13 Jbeta primers. Method: immunoSEQ multiplex PCR; TCRdb's copy keeps in-frame clones and lacks some. The sample has about 150,000 clones, around 65% seen once. Germline loops: CDR1 SGHAT, CDR2 FQNNGV. The V gene end was trimmed by 5 bases and the J gene end by 5 bases; junction bases not matched to a gene: 12. CDR3 length: 17 amino acids. The source is a woman between 55 and 75 years old in good health and CMV-seronegative. Sequencing was carried out using PBMCs. The rearrangement joins TRBV11-2 to TRBJ2-5; 12 positions agree with TRBD2. Here the CDR3 reads CASSAGPSGGARETQYF. The CDR3 bases are TGTGCCAGCAGCGCGGGGCCTAGCGGGGGGGCCCGGGAGACCCAGTACTTC.